The source of this T cell receptor beta chain is a study of blood T cell repertoires in COVID-19. Study-wide context: Sites in the United States, Italy and Spain provided acute and convalescent COVID-19 samples. PBMCs, B-cell-depleted T cells, or T cells were the source of the cDNA or gDNA that made up the material.

The germline CDR1 and CDR2 sequences are SGHRS and YFSETQ. This CDR3 has 14 amino acids. V was clipped by 7 bases and J by 0 bases, with 8 bases between them. Authors' methods: Estimation of nucleated cell counts relied on the amplification of reference gene primers. Assay: immunoSEQ multiplex PCR; the TCRdb copy retains only in-frame clones and omits some. Clone size and V and J calls were adopted from that table, with D and trimming inferred from the DNA. Of under 150,000 clones listed, approximately 88% are singletons. The V and J genes are TRBV5-1 and TRBJ2-6; D not certain. Material: peripheral blood. The sequence was collected from a woman older than 75 with acute or convalescent COVID-19. The CDR3 loop reads CASQVGSGANVLTF. The CDR3, as DNA: TGCGCCAGCCAGGTGGGCTCTGGGGCCAACGTCCTGACTTTC. The full variable domain, with the rest looked up from reference TRBV5-1 and TRBJ2-6, is KAGVTQTPRYLIKTRGQQVTLSCSPISGHRSVSWYQQTPGQGLQFLFEYFSETQRNKGNFPGRFSGRQFSNSRSEMNVSTLELGDSALYLCASQVGSGANVLTFGAGSRLTVL.